This is a list of T cell receptor beta chains from one sample in a study of blood T cell repertoires in COVID-19. The method was immunoSEQ multiplex PCR; TCRdb's version includes in-frame clones alone and lacks a portion of them. Among roughly 330,000 clones listed, around 87% were seen once. Sample: PBMCs or T cells enriched from blood (not recorded which). The receptors shown here come from a woman in her 30s who had recovered from COVID-19. The CDR3 runs from the conserved cysteine through the conserved F or W. The order of the fields is CDR3 length, clone size, V gene, D gene, J gene, CDR3 DNA, CDR3 protein. D genes are given only for firm matches. The size field is filled for only some rows; it gives once, few, many or a size class.

length: 15; size: NA; V: TRBV11-2; D: TRBD1; J: TRBJ2-7; DNA: TGTGCCAGCAGCCAACCGGGACAGCCAGGATGGGAGCAGTACTTC; CDR3: CASSQPGQPGWEQYF
length: 11; size: NA; V: TRBV12-3/TRBV12-4; D: TRBD1; J: TRBJ1-1; DNA: TGTGCCACGGACAGGGACACTGAAGCTTTCTTT; CDR3: CATDRDTEAFF
length: 13; size: NA; V: TRBV10-3; D: TRBD1; J: TRBJ1-6; DNA: TGTGCCATATCGGGACAGGGAAATTCACCCCTCCACTTT; CDR3: CAISGQGNSPLHF
length: 18; size: NA; V: TRBV4-3; D: TRBD2; J: TRBJ2-6; DNA: TGCGCCAGCAGCCAAGGCAGTAGCGGGGGCGTTGGGGCCAACGTCCTGACTTTC; CDR3: CASSQGSSGGVGANVLTF
length: 15; size: few; V: TRBV11-3; D: TRBD2; J: TRBJ2-1; DNA: TGTGCCAGCAGCCGAACCGGGGGGGCACACAATGAGCAGTTCTTC; CDR3: CASSRTGGAHNEQFF
length: 16; size: NA; V: TRBV2; D: TRBD2; J: TRBJ2-3; DNA: TGTGCCAGCAGGGTCCTAGCGGGGGGCCGGGAAGATACGCAGTATTTT; CDR3: CASRVLAGGREDTQYF
length: 17; size: NA; V: TRBV5-4; D: TRBD1; J: TRBJ1-2; DNA: TGTGCCAGCAGCTCCCCAGAGGGGACAGGGTTAGACTATGGCTACACCTTC; CDR3: CASSSPEGTGLDYGYTF
length: 17; size: NA; V: TRBV4-3; D: NA; J: TRBJ2-1; DNA: TGCGCCAGCAGCCACGCCCTAAAAAGAGACTCCTACAATGAGCAGTTCTTC; CDR3: CASSHALKRDSYNEQFF
length: 13; size: NA; V: TRBV28; D: NA; J: TRBJ1-1; DNA: TGTGCCAGCAAAACAGGGTTGAACACTGAAGCTTTCTTT; CDR3: CASKTGLNTEAFF
length: 14; size: NA; V: TRBV19; D: TRBD1; J: TRBJ2-1; DNA: TGTGCCAGTAGTTCGACAGGGAGCTACAATGAGCAGTTCTTC; CDR3: CASSSTGSYNEQFF
length: 15; size: NA; V: TRBV7-8; D: TRBD1; J: TRBJ1-3; DNA: TGTGCCAGCAGCTTAGGGACAGGGTCCGGAAACACCATATATTTT; CDR3: CASSLGTGSGNTIYF
length: 13; size: NA; V: TRBV14; D: NA; J: TRBJ2-7; DNA: TGTGCCAGCAGCCAAGGGAGCTCAGACGAGCAGTACTTC; CDR3: CASSQGSSDEQYF
length: 15; size: NA; V: TRBV3-1/TRBV3-2; D: NA; J: TRBJ1-4; DNA: TGTGCCAGCAGCCAAGCAGGGCAGGGAAATGAAAAACTGTTTTTT; CDR3: CASSQAGQGNEKLFF
length: 17; size: NA; V: TRBV2; D: NA; J: TRBJ2-1; DNA: TGTGCCAGCAGAACGCCAACAGAGGGCAGCTCCTACAATGAGCAGTTCTTC; CDR3: CASRTPTEGSSYNEQFF
length: 15; size: NA; V: TRBV5-1; D: NA; J: TRBJ2-7; DNA: TGCGCCAGCAGCTACGTCGCGGGCGGTTCCTACGAGCAGTACTTC; CDR3: CASSYVAGGSYEQYF
length: 15; size: NA; V: TRBV5-6; D: TRBD1; J: TRBJ2-1; DNA: TGTGCCAGCAGCCCCGAGACAGGGAGATACAATGAGCAGTTCTTC; CDR3: CASSPETGRYNEQFF
length: 14; size: NA; V: TRBV5-4; D: TRBD1; J: TRBJ2-5; DNA: TGTGCCAGCAGCTCAACAGGGGGCGTGGAGACCCAGTACTTC; CDR3: CASSSTGGVETQYF
length: 15; size: once; V: TRBV2; D: NA; J: TRBJ1-3; DNA: TGTGCCAGCAGTCAGCAAGGGGGTCTTGGAAACACCATATATTTT; CDR3: CASSQQGGLGNTIYF
length: 12; size: once; V: TRBV2; D: NA; J: TRBJ1-3; DNA: TGTGCCAGTCAGGAACCTGGAAACACCATATATTTT; CDR3: CASQEPGNTIYF
length: 16; size: NA; V: TRBV4-1; D: NA; J: TRBJ2-2; DNA: TGCGCCAGCAGCCAAGGCGTGGGGGGGCGTACCGGGGAGCTGTTTTTT; CDR3: CASSQGVGGRTGELFF
length: 14; size: NA; V: TRBV5-1; D: NA; J: TRBJ2-1; DNA: TGCGCCAGCAGCCCGGGCAGGGGTCCAGAGGAGCAGTTCTTC; CDR3: CASSPGRGPEEQFF
length: 13; size: NA; V: TRBV30; D: NA; J: TRBJ2-1; DNA: TGTGCCTGGAGTTCGCAGGGGATCAATGAGCAGTTCTTC; CDR3: CAWSSQGINEQFF
length: 17; size: once; V: TRBV5-1; D: NA; J: TRBJ1-3; DNA: TGCGCCAGCAGCTTGGCTCCACGGGGTTTCTCTGGAAACACCATATATTTT; CDR3: CASSLAPRGFSGNTIYF
length: 14; size: NA; V: TRBV16; D: NA; J: TRBJ1-1; DNA: TGTGCCAGCAGCCAATACCGGGAACTTGCTCAAGCTTTCTTT; CDR3: CASSQYRELAQAFF
length: 14; size: NA; V: TRBV6-2/TRBV6-3; D: NA; J: TRBJ2-1; DNA: TGTGCCAGCAGTTACAGGGGCGCCTACAATGAGCAGTTCTTC; CDR3: CASSYRGAYNEQFF
length: 14; size: few; V: TRBV19; D: TRBD1; J: TRBJ2-2; DNA: TGTGCCAGTAGTTTAAGGGGGCAGAGCGGGGAGCTGTTTTTT; CDR3: CASSLRGQSGELFF
length: 13; size: NA; V: TRBV27; D: NA; J: TRBJ1-6; DNA: TGTGCCAGCAGTTATGTGGGCGGGTCACCCCTCCACTTT; CDR3: CASSYVGGSPLHF
length: 18; size: NA; V: TRBV4-1; D: NA; J: TRBJ1-1; DNA: TGCGCCAGCAGCCAGCCGTTCTACACCCCAGGGGCGCGGACTGAAGCTTTCTTT; CDR3: CASSQPFYTPGARTEAFF
length: 16; size: NA; V: TRBV27; D: NA; J: TRBJ2-1; DNA: TGTGCCAGCATCCGTAGACTTTCCAGCTCCTACAATGAGCAGTTCTTC; CDR3: CASIRRLSSSYNEQFF
length: 13; size: few; V: TRBV12-3/TRBV12-4; D: NA; J: TRBJ1-1; DNA: TGTGCCAGCACCTCACAGGCGAACACTGAAGCTTTCTTT; CDR3: CASTSQANTEAFF
length: 15; size: NA; V: TRBV9; D: TRBD1; J: TRBJ1-4; DNA: TGTGCCAGCAGCTCCCGGACAGGGGAAGGTGAAAAACTGTTTTTT; CDR3: CASSSRTGEGEKLFF
length: 16; size: NA; V: TRBV7-2; D: NA; J: TRBJ1-2; DNA: TGTGCCAGCAGCTTTAGGGGGAGCCGAGGAGGCTATGGCTACACCTTC; CDR3: CASSFRGSRGGYGYTF
length: 13; size: few; V: TRBV7-3; D: NA; J: TRBJ1-2; DNA: TGTGCCAGCAGCTTAACTGCTGGACACAGCTACACCTTC; CDR3: CASSLTAGHSYTF
length: 14; size: NA; V: TRBV4-1; D: NA; J: TRBJ1-1; DNA: TGCGCCAGCAGCCTCAGACAGACGAACACTGAAGCTTTCTTT; CDR3: CASSLRQTNTEAFF
length: 15; size: NA; V: TRBV18; D: NA; J: TRBJ1-3; DNA: TGTGCCAGCTCACCACCTTCAGGGGCAGGAAACACCATATATTTT; CDR3: CASSPPSGAGNTIYF
length: 14; size: NA; V: TRBV4-1; D: NA; J: TRBJ1-1; DNA: TGCGCCAGCAGCCCCGAGGACTCGAACACTGAAGCTTTCTTT; CDR3: CASSPEDSNTEAFF
length: 15; size: NA; V: TRBV19; D: NA; J: TRBJ2-3; DNA: TGTGCCAGTAGTGATGACAGATATGACTCGGATACGCAGTATTTT; CDR3: CASSDDRYDSDTQYF
length: 13; size: few; V: TRBV5-8; D: NA; J: TRBJ2-7; DNA: TGTGCCAGCAGCCGAACAGGTCCCTACGAGCAGTACTTC; CDR3: CASSRTGPYEQYF
length: 14; size: once; V: TRBV30; D: NA; J: TRBJ2-5; DNA: TGTGCCTGGAGTGTTGGAGGGAACGCGGAGACCCAGTACTTC; CDR3: CAWSVGGNAETQYF
length: 16; size: few; V: TRBV19; D: NA; J: TRBJ1-5; DNA: TGTGCCAGTAGTATAGTGAACAGGGTGATGAATCAGCCCCAGCATTTT; CDR3: CASSIVNRVMNQPQHF
length: 14; size: NA; V: TRBV5-6; D: NA; J: TRBJ1-2; DNA: TGTGCCAGCAGCTTTGGGACTGTTAACTATGGCTACACCTTC; CDR3: CASSFGTVNYGYTF
length: 20; size: NA; V: TRBV27; D: TRBD1; J: TRBJ1-6; DNA: TGTGCCAGCAGTGCGGAGGGGACAGGCACCATCTTCTCCTATAATTCACCCCTCCACTTT; CDR3: CASSAEGTGTIFSYNSPLHF
length: 15; size: NA; V: TRBV27; D: NA; J: TRBJ1-6; DNA: TGTGCCAGCACTTACAGGGACTCCTATAATTCACCCCTCCACTTT; CDR3: CASTYRDSYNSPLHF
length: 15; size: once; V: TRBV5-1; D: TRBD1; J: TRBJ2-3; DNA: TGCGCCAGCAGCCCGGGACAGAACCCCACAGATACGCAGTATTTT; CDR3: CASSPGQNPTDTQYF